The 28 T cell receptor beta chains below come from one sample, sequenced in a study of T cells in Graves' hyperthyroidism and ophthalmopathy (dated by TCRdb to between 2018 and 2020). Library creation used multiplex PCR. Instrument used: Illumina HiSeq 2000. TCR beta CDR3 regions were amplified from RNA transcripts. A first-round RT-PCR of the TCR CDR3 used the HTBI primer set with the Qiagen OneStep RT-PCR kit. TCRdb itself trimmed the public reads at Q25 with fastp, ran MiXCR and retained productive beta chains. Records with the same CDR3 protein are collapsed into one entry carrying the most frequent genes and DNA. This sample gives about 740,000 distinct CDR3 sequences in total; 13% to 15% of them show up just once. The top ten hold roughly 10% of the sample. Sequenced material: blood. Source of these receptors: a woman under 30 with Graves' hyperthyroidism.

This clonotype has a handful of counts. The V and J genes are TRBV20-1 and TRBJ2-7; a weak D match, TRBD1 (5 bases). Germline V lookup: CDR1 DFQATT, CDR2 SNEGSKA (reference sequence). Trimming left V 0 bases short and J 5 bases short, with 17 bases between. This CDR3 is 15 amino acids long. This chain's CDR3 is CSARDFKQGNHEQYF. DNA for the CDR3: TGCAGTGCTAGAGATTTCAAGCAGGGTAACCACGAGCAGTACTTC.

The rearrangement links TRBV27 to TRBJ1-3; D is unresolved. This CDR3 region has 13 residues. V dropped 6 bases and J dropped 0 bases, with 6 bases sitting between them. Germline CDR1 and CDR2: MNHEY and SMNVEV (reference sequence). The CDR3 sequence: CASRRGSGNTIYF. The DNA for the CDR3 is TGTGCCAGCAGGCGGGGCTCTGGAAACACCATATATTTT.

This chain uses TRBV9 with TRBJ1-1, with D perhaps matching TRBD1 (5 bases). Germline V CDR1 and CDR2: SGDLS, YYNGEE. The V and J ends lost 1 base and 4 bases respectively, with 17 bases between them. This CDR3 contains 16 residues. CDR3 bases: TGTGCCAGCAGCGTAAGGCCCGCAGACGGGGGCACTGAAGCTTTCTTT. This sequence encodes CASSVRPADGGTEAFF. Complete variable domain (other parts from reference TRBV9 and TRBJ1-1): DSGVTQTPKHLITATGQRVTLRCSPRSGDLSVYWYQQSLDQGLQFLIQYYNGEERAKGNILERFSAQQFPDLHSELNLSSLELGDSALYFCASSVRPADGGTEAFFGQGTRLTVV.

This chain uses TRBV9 with TRBJ2-5, with a tentative D call TRBD1 (6 bases). Germline V CDR1 and CDR2: SGDLS, YYNGEE. Trimming stripped 3 bases from V and 5 bases from J, with 14 bases between. The CDR3 consists of 14 residues. The CDR3, as DNA: TGTGCCAGCAGCGAAACAGGGTCGGGGGAGACCCAGTACTTC. It encodes CASSETGSGETQYF.

Points on this clonotype: Possible read error: a much larger clone is one base away. The V gene is TRBV12-3 or TRBV12-4, the J gene TRBJ2-1; D ambiguous. Trimming stripped 6 bases from V and 9 bases from J, with 12 bases between. CDR3 length: 12 residues. This CDR3 is CASRMANSEQFF. Here the CDR3 DNA reads TGTGCCAGCAGAATGGCGAACAGTGAGCAGTTCTTC.

This clonotype was picked up many times. The chain combines TRBV28 with TRBJ1-1; D not certain. From germline, CDR1 is MDHEN and CDR2 SYDVKM. V lost 5 bases to trimming and J lost 5 bases, with 12 bases between them. The CDR3 consists of 13 residues. The chain's CDR3 is CASSRGLLTEAFF. CDR3 bases: TGTGCCAGCAGTCGAGGACTGTTGACTGAAGCTTTCTTT. Complete variable domain (other parts from reference TRBV28 and TRBJ1-1): DVKVTQSSRYLVKRTGEKVFLECVQDMDHENMFWYRQDPGLGLRLIYFSYDVKMKEKGDIPEGYSVSREKKERFSLILESASTNQTSMYLCASSRGLLTEAFFGQGTRLTVV.

The rearrangement links TRBV30 to TRBJ2-3, with D hard to call. Germline lookup yields CDR1 GTSNPN and CDR2 SVGIG (reference sequence). CDR3 length: 17 residues. V was cut by 2 bases and J by 0 bases, with 18 bases left in between. In DNA form, the CDR3 reads TGTGCCTGGAGTAGTATGGTAGCTTACGCTAGCACAGATACGCAGTATTTT. This gives the protein CAWSSMVAYASTDTQYF.

This clonotype has at least ten counts. The V call is TRBV24-1, the J call TRBJ1-5, with D tentatively TRBD1 (5 bases). Germline V gene lookup returns CDR1 KGHDR and CDR2 SFDVKD. The CDR3 loop spans 14 amino acids. Trimming took off 9 bases at V and 0 bases at J, with 11 bases between the two ends. DNA for the CDR3: TGTGCCACCGCGGGGGTCTATAGCAATCAGCCCCAGCATTTT. Translated: CATAGVYSNQPQHF.

This clonotype showed up many times. The V call is TRBV2, the J call TRBJ2-5; no definite D call. Germline V gene lookup returns CDR1 SNHLY and CDR2 FYNNEI. The CDR3 is 13 amino acids. V lost 9 bases, J lost 0 bases, and 11 bases lay in between. CDR3 sequence (DNA): TGTGCCAGTGGTCCCCCCAACCAAGAGACCCAGTACTTC. This encodes CASGPPNQETQYF. Combining the CDR3 with reference TRBV2 and TRBJ2-5 gives the whole variable domain EPEVTQTPSHQVTQMGQEVILRCVPISNHLYFYWYRQILGQKVEFLVSFYNNEISEKSEIFDDQFSVERPDGSNFTLKIRSTKLEDSAMYFCASGPPNQETQYFGPGTRLLVL.

The J gene is TRBJ1-6, the V gene TRBV28; D may be TRBD1 (5 bases). Trimming removed 3 bases from V and 0 bases from J, with 12 bases in between. From germline, CDR1 is MDHEN and CDR2 SYDVKM. The CDR3 extends over 17 amino acids. This chain's CDR3 is CASSFGRVSSYNSPLHF. CDR3 in DNA: TGTGCCAGCAGTTTCGGCAGGGTCAGCTCCTATAATTCACCCCTCCACTTT.

The table lists this clonotype with many counts. This chain uses TRBV15 with TRBJ2-7; TRBD1 matches at 9 bases. Germline trimming cut 1 base from V and 3 bases from J; bases unmatched to any gene: 7. The germline V gene has CDR1 LNHNV and CDR2 YYDKDF (reference sequence). The CDR3 length is 16 residues. The CDR3 DNA reads TGTGCCACCAGCAGAGGTCTAGGGACAGGGTTCTACGAGCAGTACTTC. Residues: CATSRGLGTGFYEQYF.

Ten or more counts support this clonotype. This chain links TRBV6-2 or TRBV6-3 with TRBJ1-1; D remains unclear. V was pared by 4 bases and J by 0 bases, with 9 bases between. Germline V lookup: CDR1 MNHEY, CDR2 SVGEGT. CDR3 size: 14 residues. The CDR3, as DNA: TGTGCCAGCAGTTCCCCGGCCGTGAACACTGAAGCTTTCTTT. Translated, it gives CASSSPAVNTEAFF.

This clonotype has a count of ten or more. The chain recombines TRBV29-1 with TRBJ2-3; maybe TRBD2 (5 bases). Between the trimmed V and J ends, which lost 0 bases and 1 base, there was a span of 11 bases. Germline-derived CDR1 and CDR2 are SQVTM and ANQGSEA. The CDR3 runs 15 residues. The CDR3 is CSVEDGGWRTDTQYF. The CDR3 coding sequence is TGCAGCGTTGAAGATGGAGGCTGGCGCACAGATACGCAGTATTTT.

The chain is built from TRBV4-1 and TRBJ1-2; the D gene is possibly TRBD1 (5 bases). V was cut by 7 bases and J by 1 base, with 16 bases left in between. The CDR3 extends over 15 amino acids. Germline V gene lookup returns CDR1 MGHRA and CDR2 YSYEKL. CDR3 amino acids: CASTPGLADNYGYTF. Written as DNA, the CDR3 is TGCGCCAGCACCCCGGGACTAGCGGATAACTATGGCTACACCTTC.

The CDR3 nucleotides read TGCGCCAGCAATTTGGGATTGGGACACTTGAACACCGGGGAGCTGTTTTTT. This sequence encodes CASNLGLGHLNTGELFF. The rearrangement joins TRBV5-1 to TRBJ2-2, with a tentative D call TRBD1 (6 bases). V lost 6 bases to trimming and J lost 1 base, with 19 bases between them. Germline CDR1 reads SGHRS; CDR2 reads YFSETQ. The CDR3 extends over 17 amino acids.

The chain uses TRBV20-1 and TRBJ2-1, with TRBD2 matching over 12 bases. Germline-derived CDR1 and CDR2 are DFQATT and SNEGSKA (reference sequence). The CDR3 length is 15 residues. V shed 0 bases, J shed 9 bases, and the junction held 6 bases outside the gene matches. The CDR3 DNA reads as TGCAGTGCTAGAGAGCTAGCGGGAGGGCCCCGTGAGCAGTTCTTC. Translation: CSARELAGGPREQFF.

This clonotype showed up many times. The genes are TRBV18 and TRBJ2-5, with D perhaps TRBD1 (6 bases). The CDR3 has 16 residues. CDR1 KGHSH and CDR2 LQKENI come from the germline V gene. The V end was cut by 4 bases, the J end by 0 bases, with 15 bases between. In DNA, the CDR3 is TGTGCCAGCTCACGACTACAGGACAGCTACCAAGAGACCCAGTACTTC. Translated: CASSRLQDSYQETQYF.

The chain uses TRBV4-1 and TRBJ2-7; D may be TRBD1 (6 bases). Trimming took off 0 bases at V and 5 bases at J, with 23 bases between the two ends. CDR3 length: 18 amino acids. Germline V lookup: CDR1 MGHRA, CDR2 YSYEKL. The CDR3 here is CASSQEVANFVRGDEQYF. DNA of the CDR3: TGCGCCAGCAGCCAAGAAGTGGCCAACTTTGTCAGGGGAGACGAGCAGTACTTC.

The chain carries TRBV27 and TRBJ2-3; D is unclear. Per germline, CDR1 MNHEY and CDR2 SMNVEV (reference sequence). The CDR3 consists of 14 residues. V was cut by 3 bases and J by 0 bases, with 7 bases left in between. In nucleotides, the CDR3 is TGTGCCAGCAGTTTTGTGGGAAGCACAGATACGCAGTATTTT. Protein: CASSFVGSTDTQYF.

The chain uses TRBV11-2 and TRBJ1-1, with TRBD1 as a possible D gene (5 bases). CDR1 and CDR2 from the germline V gene are SGHAT and FQNNGV. The CDR3 runs 16 residues. Trimming removed 7 bases from V and 1 base from J, with 19 bases in between. CDR3 nucleotide sequence: TGTGCCAGCAACCCCGCCCGGGGGATTGAGAACACTGAAGCTTTCTTT. Protein sequence: CASNPARGIENTEAFF.

This clonotype was seen ten or more times. The rearrangement uses TRBV7-9 and TRBJ2-7; 11 nucleotides match TRBD2. Trimming cost V 5 bases and J 2 bases; bases outside gene matches: 8. Germline CDR1 and CDR2: SEHNR and FQNEAQ (reference sequence). The CDR3 length is 16 residues. CDR3 in amino acids: CASSPPGLAGPYEQYF. Here the CDR3 DNA reads TGTGCCAGCAGCCCCCCCGGACTAGCGGGTCCCTACGAGCAGTACTTC.

Worth noting for this clonotype: At one of its ends the junction is not consistent with the germline gene, which may arise from a read error. This chain connects TRBV10-3 to TRBJ1-6; tentative D call: TRBD1 (6 bases). Germline V gene data show CDR1 as ENHRY and CDR2 as SYGVKD. The CDR3 length is 16 residues. CDR3 in amino acids: CASSEGVRFYNSPLHF. CDR3 nucleotides: TGTGCCAGCAGTGAGGGGGTGAGATTCTATAATTCACCCCTCCACTTT.

This clonotype appeared many times. V usage is TRBV20-1 and J usage is TRBJ2-3; tentative D call: TRBD2 (5 bases). The ends were cut back, 0 bases at V and 5 bases at J, with 9 bases in the middle. The CDR3 runs 13 residues. Per the germline V gene, CDR1 is DFQATT and CDR2 is SNEGSKA (reference sequence). In nucleotides, the CDR3 is TGCAGTGCTAGAGATGACCGGGGAGATACGCAGTATTTT. The encoded protein is CSARDDRGDTQYF.

This clonotype was seen ten or more times. The chain has TRBV28 and TRBJ1-1; no clear D. V was clipped by 3 bases and J by 5 bases, with 10 bases between them. Germline V gene lookup returns CDR1 MDHEN and CDR2 SYDVKM. This CDR3 has 13 amino acids. CDR3 residues: CASSLPGRTEAFF. The DNA of the CDR3 is TGTGCCAGCAGTTTGCCCGGACGGACTGAAGCTTTCTTT.

The chain is built from TRBV10-3 and TRBJ2-4; D could derive from TRBD1 or TRBD2 (5 bases each). V was cut by 0 bases and J by 7 bases, with 10 bases left in between. The CDR3 extends over 14 amino acids. Germline loops: CDR1 ENHRY, CDR2 SYGVKD. CDR3: CAISESEGQNIQYF. The CDR3, as DNA: TGTGCCATCAGTGAGTCAGAGGGGCAGAACATTCAGTACTTC.

The sample holds many counts of this clonotype. This chain uses TRBV5-1 with TRBJ2-7, with 9 bases lining up with TRBD2. With 0 bases clipped from V and 3 bases from J, the junction kept 7 bases outside the gene matches. This CDR3 is built from 16 residues. Germline V lookup: CDR1 SGHRS, CDR2 YFSETQ. In nucleotides, the CDR3 is TGCGCCAGCAGCTTGGGAGGACCTAGCGGGGTCTACGAGCAGTACTTC. Its protein is CASSLGGPSGVYEQYF.

This clonotype has more than one count but fewer than ten. The chain joins TRBV27 to TRBJ1-2; 12 bases are shared with TRBD1. The CDR3 runs 13 residues. Unmatched junction bases numbered 8, after V lost 10 bases and J lost 8 bases. The germline V gene has CDR1 MNHEY and CDR2 SMNVEV (reference sequence). CDR3 in amino acids: CATGTGGAGGYTF. The CDR3 nucleotides read TGTGCCACCGGGACAGGGGGCGCGGGCGGCTACACCTTC.

The V gene is TRBV2, the J gene TRBJ2-2, with 11 nucleotides matching TRBD2. This CDR3 contains 16 residues. J was trimmed by 6 bases and V by 6 bases; bases with no gene match: 9. Germline values: CDR1 SNHLY, CDR2 FYNNEI. This chain's CDR3 is CASSQGEGLAAGELFF. The CDR3 coding sequence is TGTGCCAGCAGCCAAGGGGAGGGACTAGCGGCCGGGGAGCTGTTTTTT.